This is a list of T cell receptor beta chains from one sample in a study of naive and memory T cell subsets. Each CDR3 protein is one row after TCRdb ran MiXCR on the UMI-ligation and nested PCR reads. This sample has 150,000 or so distinct CDR3 sequences, with roughly 20% found just once. The specimen sequenced was naive CD4+ T cells from blood. Receptors originate from a human donor in good health. Both conserved end residues are part of each CDR3. Each record gives: V gene, J gene, CDR3 protein.

>TRBV12-3/TRBV12-4|TRBJ2-1
CASSLTGGGHNEQFF
>TRBV6-5|TRBJ2-1
CASRTSGRTNGQFF
>TRBV20-1|TRBJ2-4
CSARAFSLAKNIQYF
>TRBV7-9|TRBJ1-1
CASSPGTMNTEAFF
>TRBV6-1|TRBJ1-5
CASSRLGTGTQPQHF
>TRBV28|TRBJ2-3
CASAGLAGEDTQYF
>TRBV11-2|TRBJ2-7
CASSSPLMGPYEQYF
>TRBV7-2|TRBJ2-3
CASSLRRTAEDGTDTQYF
>TRBV18|TRBJ2-1
CASSPLPGTSGVGQFF
>TRBV7-8|TRBJ2-5
CASSRSGGETQYF
>TRBV11-2|TRBJ2-4
CASSLVAGANIQYF
>TRBV30|TRBJ2-7
CAWSPTGNYEQYF
>TRBV28|TRBJ2-5
CASSFNWGSKTQYF
>TRBV7-2|TRBJ2-7
CASSYGQGNYEQYF
>TRBV10-1|TRBJ1-6
CASSEYRVNSPLHF
>TRBV28|TRBJ1-2
CASSLNFRVYGYTF
>TRBV7-3|TRBJ1-1
CASSTTGPNTEAFF
>TRBV6-2/TRBV6-3|TRBJ2-5
CASSYEEFVGTQYF
>TRBV20-1|TRBJ1-3
CSATHRSGHLSGNTIYF
>TRBV12-3/TRBV12-4|TRBJ2-5
CASSGGGPETQYF
>TRBV6-5|TRBJ2-5
CASSNSETQYF
>TRBV12-5|TRBJ2-7
CASGLSTGTGGAEQYF
>TRBV12-3/TRBV12-4|TRBJ2-4
CASSPRGGAKNIQYF
>TRBV20-1|TRBJ2-7
CSASEGTGIYEQYF
>TRBV2|TRBJ1-1
CASSRGQTSNTEAFF
>TRBV4-1|TRBJ2-7
CASSPTSGGPPYEQYF
>TRBV2|TRBJ1-1
CASIGDRGEISDEAFF
>TRBV3-1|TRBJ2-2
CASSRRDRGLGNTGELFF
>TRBV18|TRBJ1-3
CASSPYPGQGDLRGNTIYF
>TRBV6-6|TRBJ2-3
CASSPRDTDTQYF
>TRBV12-3/TRBV12-4|TRBJ2-1
CASRRQGPDNEQFF
>TRBV28|TRBJ2-5
CASSPAVAAGRAQYF
>TRBV2|TRBJ2-5
CASSPQGLGLETQYF
>TRBV12-3/TRBV12-4|TRBJ2-4
CASRGEGSGRAKNIQYF
>TRBV29-1|TRBJ2-2
CGVRATNTGELFF
>TRBV7-9|TRBJ1-1
CASSILGGGNTEAFF
>TRBV4-3|TRBJ1-1
CASSQDLVAEAFF
>TRBV6-6|TRBJ2-5
CASSYSALQETQYF
>TRBV12-3/TRBV12-4|TRBJ1-2
CASSPRQKTTMGYTF
>TRBV20-1|TRBJ2-1
CSARVRGADKEQFF